Shown below are 18 T cell receptor beta chains from a single sample sequenced in a study of tumor-infiltrating lymphocytes in localized non-small cell lung cancer (dated by TCRdb to about 2021). Library generation was performed with the immunoSEQ multiplex PCR assay. TCRdb obtained this table from immuneACCESS and retained in-frame rearrangements with V and J assigned. These tables miss some clones; where compared with another copy, unresolved V genes account for less than half of the shortfall, and the remainder is unexplained. In this sample the table shows 25,000 to 30,000 clones, 70% to 90% of which occur a single time. Over 2% of the sample lies in the top ten. The specimen sequenced was lung tumor tissue. Receptors were obtained from a human donor with non-small cell lung cancer.

This rearrangement joins TRBV6-4 to TRBJ2-3; tentative D call: TRBD2 (7 bases). This CDR3 has 14 amino acids. V was cut by 2 bases and J by 6 bases, with 12 bases left in between. Germline loops: CDR1 MRHNA, CDR2 SNTAGT. The CDR3 coding sequence is TGTGCCAGCAGTGACGTCGGGGGGCGGGATACGCAGTATTTT. Residues: CASSDVGGRDTQYF.

This chain links TRBV6-1 with TRBJ2-3, with TRBD1 as a possible D gene (6 bases). This CDR3 is built from 14 residues. With 7 bases removed from V and 2 bases from J, the gap between germline ends came to 13 bases. Germline V gives CDR1 MNHNS, CDR2 SASEGT. The CDR3 nucleotides are TGTGCCAGCACAGGGACAATTTCCACAGATACGCAGTATTTT. Protein product: CASTGTISTDTQYF.

The gene calls are TRBV30 and TRBJ1-6, with a tentative D call TRBD1 (5 bases). CDR1 GTSNPN and CDR2 SVGIG come from the germline V gene (reference sequence). V was pared by 2 bases and J by 0 bases, with 8 bases between. This CDR3 has 15 residues. The CDR3 loop is CAWSLQGSYNSPLHF. In nucleotides, the CDR3 is TGTGCCTGGAGTCTTCAGGGCTCCTATAATTCACCCCTCCACTTT.

The V call is TRBV5-1, the J call TRBJ2-2; TRBD2 matches 7 bases. Germline CDR1 and CDR2: SGHRS and YFSETQ. The CDR3 spans 12 residues. V trimming: 7 bases; J trimming: 5 bases; junction bases outside the gene matches: 2. The CDR3 region has the DNA TGCGCCAGCCGGGAGGTTACCGGGGAGCTGTTTTTT. This gives the protein CASREVTGELFF.

This chain links TRBV15 with TRBJ2-7, with 7 bases fitting TRBD2. The CDR3 covers 15 residues. The germline CDR1 and CDR2 sequences are LNHNV and YYDKDF (reference sequence). Trimming removed 0 bases from V and 1 base from J; junction bases left unmatched: 3. This chain's CDR3 is CATSRELAPSYEQYF. The CDR3 nucleotides are TGTGCCACCAGCAGAGAACTAGCGCCGTCCTACGAGCAGTACTTC.

V usage is TRBV11-2 and J usage is TRBJ2-7, with 13 bases matching TRBD2. This CDR3 is built from 16 residues. With 5 bases clipped from V and 4 bases from J, the junction kept 8 bases outside the gene matches. Germline-derived CDR1 and CDR2 are SGHAT and FQNNGV. The chain's CDR3 is CASSPGLAGDMYEQYF. The CDR3 nucleotides are TGTGCCAGCAGCCCCGGACTAGCGGGGGATATGTACGAGCAGTACTTC.

This sequence joins TRBV19 and TRBJ2-5, with D uncertain. V was pared by 6 bases and J by 0 bases, with 8 bases between. CDR1 is LNHDA and CDR2 is SQIVND in the germline V gene (reference sequence). CDR3 length: 13 residues. The DNA of the CDR3 is TGTGCCAGTAGCCCAGGTAACCAAGAGACCCAGTACTTC. Its translation is CASSPGNQETQYF.

The chain uses TRBV10-3 and TRBJ2-3; tentative D call: TRBD2 (6 bases). The CDR3 is 15 residues long. Germline V gene sequence: CDR1 ENHRY, CDR2 SYGVKD. The V and J ends lost 2 bases and 0 bases respectively, with 9 bases between them. The DNA of the CDR3 is TGTGCCATCAGTGAGGGTAGCGGAAGCACAGATACGCAGTATTTT. Its translation is CAISEGSGSTDTQYF.

The chain uses TRBV18 and TRBJ1-2; tentatively, D is TRBD1 (6 bases). The CDR3 extends over 13 amino acids. Germline V gene sequence: CDR1 KGHSH, CDR2 LQKENI. V dropped 4 bases and J dropped 4 bases, with 10 bases sitting between them. The CDR3 sequence is CASSRTDSYGYTF. Here the CDR3 DNA reads TGTGCCAGCTCACGAACGGACAGCTATGGCTACACCTTC.

Written as DNA, the CDR3 is TGTGCCAGCAGCTGGGGACCATCAGGATACGAGCAGTACTTC. It encodes CASSWGPSGYEQYF. This chain connects TRBV5-6 to TRBJ2-7; D may correspond to TRBD1 or TRBD2 (5 bases each). Trimming took 3 bases from V and 4 from J, leaving 14 bases between them. This CDR3 contains 14 residues. The germline V gene encodes CDR1 SGHDT and CDR2 YYEEEE.

The V and J genes are TRBV5-1 and TRBJ1-5, with a tentative D call TRBD1 (5 bases). This CDR3 has 15 residues. Germline V gives CDR1 SGHRS, CDR2 YFSETQ. The V gene lost 4 bases and the J gene lost 4 bases, with 15 bases spanning the gap. This chain's CDR3 is CASSLGQSPNQPQHF. Written as DNA, the CDR3 is TGCGCCAGCAGCCTAGGACAATCCCCAAATCAGCCCCAGCATTTT.

The rearrangement uses TRBV19 and TRBJ2-2, with a tentative D call TRBD2 (5 bases). The germline gives CDR1 LNHDA, CDR2 SQIVND (reference sequence). This CDR3 has 16 amino acids. Trimming left V 4 bases short and J 4 bases short, with 16 bases between. The CDR3 DNA is TGTGCCAGTAGTAGTCGTGAGGGTCGGGGCACCGGGGAGCTGTTTTTT. This translates into CASSSREGRGTGELFF.

V gene TRBV11-2 combines with J gene TRBJ2-5; D is perhaps TRBD2 (6 bases). Trimming shortened V by 5 bases and J by 7 bases, and 14 bases separated the two germline ends. Germline CDR1 SGHAT, CDR2 FQNNGV. This CDR3 region has 13 residues. CDR3 bases: TGTGCCAGCAGCCCCGGGTCGGAGGGGACCCAGTACTTC. This translates into CASSPGSEGTQYF. The full variable domain, in which reference TRBV11-2 and TRBJ2-5 provide the parts outside the CDR3, is EAGVAQSPRYKIIEKRQSVAFWCNPISGHATLYWYQQILGQGPKLLIQFQNNGVVDDSQLPKDRFSAERLKGVDSTLKIQPAKLEDSAVYLCASSPGSEGTQYFGPGTRLLVL.

Written as DNA, the CDR3 is TGTGCCATCAGTGAGCTCGGACAGGAGAACACTGAAGCTTTCTTT. Amino acid sequence: CAISELGQENTEAFF. The chain has TRBV10-3 and TRBJ1-1; 7 positions agree with TRBD1. CDR3 size: 15 residues. V trimming: 2 bases; J trimming: 1 base; junction bases outside the gene matches: 4. The germline V gene encodes CDR1 ENHRY and CDR2 SYGVKD.

The rearrangement joins TRBV6-5 to TRBJ1-5; the D is unclear. The CDR3 is 14 amino acids. Trimming took off 2 bases at V and 0 bases at J, with 5 bases between the two ends. From germline, CDR1 is MNHEY and CDR2 SVGAGI. CDR3 loop: CASSYVSSNQPQHF. As DNA, the CDR3 is TGTGCCAGCAGTTACGTCTCTAGCAATCAGCCCCAGCATTTT.

This clone has more than one count but fewer than ten. The chain carries TRBV15 and TRBJ1-5, with D uncertain. CDR3 size: 12 residues. The germline V and J ends were trimmed by 0 bases and 7 bases, with 4 bases remaining between them. Germline CDR1 and CDR2: LNHNV and YYDKDF (reference sequence). This CDR3 reads CATSRDIQPQHF. The CDR3 DNA follows: TGTGCCACCAGCAGAGATATACAGCCCCAGCATTTT.

This chain uses TRBV15 with TRBJ2-1; D could derive from TRBD1 or TRBD2 (6 bases each). Germline values: CDR1 LNHNV, CDR2 YYDKDF (reference sequence). This CDR3 comprises 15 residues. The V gene lost 6 bases and the J gene lost 6 bases, with 18 bases spanning the gap. The CDR3 spells CATSGGTLVFNEQFF. The CDR3 DNA reads TGTGCCACCAGTGGCGGGACACTGGTCTTCAATGAGCAGTTCTTC.

The chain links TRBV5-1 to TRBJ2-7; D gene ambiguous. CDR3 length: 15 residues. Trimming took 0 bases from V and 0 from J, leaving 10 bases between them. From germline, CDR1 is SGHRS and CDR2 YFSETQ. The CDR3: CASSLVSGPSYEQYF. The CDR3 bases are TGCGCCAGCAGCTTGGTTTCAGGACCCTCCTACGAGCAGTACTTC.